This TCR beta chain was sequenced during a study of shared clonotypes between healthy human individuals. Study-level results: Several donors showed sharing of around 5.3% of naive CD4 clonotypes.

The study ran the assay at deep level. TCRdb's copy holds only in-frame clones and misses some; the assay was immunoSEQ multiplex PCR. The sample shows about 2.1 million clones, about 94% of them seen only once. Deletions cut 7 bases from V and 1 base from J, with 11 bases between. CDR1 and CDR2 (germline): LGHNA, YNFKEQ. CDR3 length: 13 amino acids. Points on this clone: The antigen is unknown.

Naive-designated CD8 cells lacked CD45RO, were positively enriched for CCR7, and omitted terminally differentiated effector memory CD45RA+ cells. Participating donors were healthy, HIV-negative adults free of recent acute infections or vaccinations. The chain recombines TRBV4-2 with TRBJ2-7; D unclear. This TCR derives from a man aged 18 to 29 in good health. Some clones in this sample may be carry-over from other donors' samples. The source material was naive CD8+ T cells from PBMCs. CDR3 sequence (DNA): TGTGCCAGCAAGGAGAGTTCTTCCTACGAGCAGTACTTC. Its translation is CASKESSSYEQYF.